This T cell receptor (beta chain) was captured in a study of cytomegalovirus exposure and HLA in healthy donors. Study-wide points: The tendency of first-cohort TCR clusters to co-occur in the 120 validation repertoires was the finding of a later analysis. Cytomegalovirus association was listed for 150 or so TCR beta chains.

J was trimmed by 7 bases and V by 5 bases; bases with no gene match: 10. This CDR3 has 14 residues. Looked up from germline, CDR1 is WNHNN and CDR2 is SYGVQD (reference sequence). TCRdb keeps only in-frame clones here, not all; method: immunoSEQ multiplex PCR. The data show under 200,000 clones, roughly 91% seen once. As for this clone: Its antigen remains unidentified.

V gene TRBV10-1 combines with J gene TRBJ2-7; 8 nucleotides align to TRBD2. Specimen: PBMCs. The origin of this receptor is a woman under 30 in good health and CMV-seropositive. The CDR3 DNA is TGCGCCAGCAGTTCCAGCGGGAGAGCTGAGGAGCAGTACTTC. This encodes CASSSSGRAEEQYF.